This entry lists 17 T cell receptor beta chains sequenced from one sample in a study of T-cell memory formation after mild COVID-19. TCRdb fed the 5' RACE reads into MiXCR, producing one record per CDR3 protein. The table includes 580,000 or so distinct CDR3 sequences, roughly 17% detected once. Sequencing was carried out using PBMCs or a T cell subset sorted from them (not recorded which). The receptors come from an adult woman who had mild COVID-19 (a few samples of this study predate the infection). Cell type and time point are not known.

This clonotype was counted a few times. This rearrangement joins TRBV5-1 to TRBJ2-7; a possible D gene is TRBD1 (8 bases). CDR1 and CDR2 from the germline V gene are SGHRS and YFSETQ. The CDR3 contains 13 residues. The V end was cut by 5 bases, the J end by 2 bases, with 11 bases between. This CDR3 reads CASRQGGTYEQYF. In nucleotides, the CDR3 is TGCGCCAGCAGACAGGGGGGGACCTACGAGCAGTACTTC.

The chain combines TRBV14 with TRBJ2-1, with 7 bases matching TRBD2. Germline CDR1 and CDR2: SGHDN and FVKESK. The V gene end was trimmed by 3 bases and the J gene end by 5 bases; junction bases not matched to a gene: 7. The CDR3 is 15 residues long. Here the CDR3 DNA reads TGTGCCAGCAGCCACCGTACTAGCGCCAACAATGAGCAGTTCTTC. As protein: CASSHRTSANNEQFF.

This clonotype was picked up one time. This chain links TRBV12-3 or TRBV12-4 with TRBJ2-7, with unresolved D. The CDR3 spans 13 residues. V lost 2 bases to trimming and J lost 4 bases, with 9 bases between them. For the CDR3, the DNA is TGTGCCAGCAGTTTACAGCCGGAATACGAGCAGTACTTC. This sequence encodes CASSLQPEYEQYF.

This CDR3 reads CASSYPTSGRAHSASDIQYF. The CDR3 coding sequence is TGTGCCAGCAGTTACCCCACTAGCGGGAGGGCCCACAGCGCCTCGGACATTCAGTACTTC. The chain joins TRBV6-2 or TRBV6-3 to TRBJ2-4, with 13 bases that match TRBD2. V dropped 2 bases and J dropped 8; count of bases not matched to a gene: 18. This CDR3 is built from 20 residues. Per germline, CDR1 MNHEY and CDR2 SVGEGT.

The chain recombines TRBV7-2 with TRBJ1-1; no firm D call. Germline lookup yields CDR1 SGHTA and CDR2 FQGNSA. This CDR3 region has 14 residues. With 4 bases removed from V and 1 base from J, the gap between germline ends came to 10 bases. The CDR3 loop reads CASSSGSSNTEAFF. The CDR3 DNA reads as TGTGCCAGCAGCTCGGGCAGTTCGAACACTGAAGCTTTCTTT.

This clonotype was seen a few times. The V and J genes are TRBV15 and TRBJ2-5; 10 nucleotides align to TRBD2. V gave up 4 bases and J gave up 0 bases; unmatched junction bases: 5. The germline gives CDR1 LNHNV, CDR2 YYDKDF (reference sequence). The CDR3 is made up of 16 amino acids. This CDR3 reads CATSTQTSGNQETQYF. The CDR3 nucleotides read TGTGCCACCAGCACCCAAACTAGCGGGAACCAAGAGACCCAGTACTTC.

The chain has TRBV12-3 or TRBV12-4 and TRBJ2-7; possible D gene TRBD1, 6 bases. Trimming left V 4 bases short and J 4 bases short, with 20 bases between. This CDR3 has 16 amino acids. In nucleotides, the CDR3 is TGTGCCAGCAGTTATGAGGGTGGAACAGGGCGGTACGAGCAGTACTTC. This translates into CASSYEGGTGRYEQYF.

This clonotype has more than one count but fewer than ten. The rearrangement joins TRBV7-2 to TRBJ1-5; the D gene is possibly TRBD1 (6 bases). Germline loops: CDR1 SGHTA, CDR2 FQGNSA. V was cut by 0 bases and J by 6 bases, with 15 bases left in between. The CDR3 runs 16 residues. Here the CDR3 DNA reads TGTGCCAGCAGCTTAGCGGGGGGGCTCGTAGTTCAGCCCCAGCATTTT. Protein: CASSLAGGLVVQPQHF.

The chain couples TRBV9 to TRBJ1-1; D perhaps matches TRBD1 (5 bases). The V end was cut by 4 bases, the J end by 1 base, with 14 bases between. Germline CDR1 is SGDLS and CDR2 is YYNGEE. This CDR3 spans 15 amino acids. The CDR3 protein is CASSTTGTGNTEAFF. CDR3 nucleotides: TGTGCCAGCAGCACCACCGGGACTGGGAACACTGAAGCTTTCTTT.

This clonotype was seen a few times. V usage is TRBV21-1 and J usage is TRBJ2-7; the table names TRBD1, a call not compared with the DNA. TRBV21-1 is noted as a pseudogene. The CDR3 consists of 13 residues. In DNA form, the CDR3 reads TGTGCCACTTGGGACAGGGAGGACTACGAGCAGTACTTC. It yields the protein CATWDREDYEQYF.

The J gene is TRBJ1-1, the V gene TRBV7-9, with D hard to call. Per germline, CDR1 SEHNR and CDR2 FQNEAQ (reference sequence). The CDR3 is 11 amino acids. V was clipped by 2 bases and J by 11 bases, with 9 bases between them. CDR3 sequence: CASSLWIGAFF. In nucleotides, the CDR3 is TGTGCCAGCAGCTTATGGATCGGGGCTTTCTTT.

This clonotype turned up a few times. DNA for the CDR3: TGTGCCAGCACCTCCTTTTCGGGGAGCTCCTACAATGAGCAGTTCTTC. The encoded protein is CASTSFSGSSYNEQFF. The chain combines TRBV6-5 with TRBJ2-1; the D gene is possibly TRBD2 (5 bases). Germline CDR1 MNHEY, CDR2 SVGAGI. The CDR3 totals 16 residues. The V end lost 7 bases, the J end lost 0 bases, and 16 bases lay between the germline ends.

In its sample, this clonotype was seen a few times. The chain couples TRBV7-6 to TRBJ1-6, with D unresolved. The germline V and J ends were trimmed by 0 bases and 10 bases, with 10 bases remaining between them. CDR1 and CDR2 from the germline V gene are SGHVS and FNYEAQ. This CDR3 comprises 14 residues. For the CDR3, the DNA is TGTGCCAGCAGCTTAGCCCTCGATGGATCACCCCTCCACTTT. It yields the protein CASSLALDGSPLHF.

The chain links TRBV30 to TRBJ1-1; D is perhaps TRBD1 (5 bases). From germline, CDR1 is GTSNPN and CDR2 SVGIG (reference sequence). The CDR3 has 14 residues. Trimming shortened V by 5 bases and J by 4 bases, and 17 bases separated the two germline ends. The CDR3 DNA is TGTGCCTGGGATAGCGACAGAGTGGGCACTGAAGCTTTCTTT. Protein sequence: CAWDSDRVGTEAFF.

This clonotype was found a few times. The chain recombines TRBV4-1 with TRBJ2-5, with 12 bases identical to TRBD2. The CDR3 sequence is 16 residues long. Germline V gene sequence: CDR1 MGHRA, CDR2 YSYEKL. The V segment lost 0 bases and the J segment 4 bases; nucleotides outside the gene matches: 3. CDR3 DNA sequence: TGCGCCAGCAGCCAAGACCCTAGCGGGAGGGGAGAGACCCAGTACTTC. Its translation: CASSQDPSGRGETQYF.

This clonotype was detected only a few times. The genes are TRBV7-2 and TRBJ1-1; D perhaps matches TRBD1 (6 bases). Trimming pared 6 bases from V and 4 bases from J, leaving 12 bases between. The CDR3 contains 13 residues. Germline lookup yields CDR1 SGHTA and CDR2 FQGNSA. CDR3 loop: CASSYGQRTEAFF. CDR3 DNA: TGTGCCAGCAGTTACGGACAGCGCACTGAAGCTTTCTTT.

This clonotype was found a few times. This chain links TRBV7-3 with TRBJ2-6, with D possibly being TRBD1 (5 bases). The CDR3 has 16 residues. The V and J ends lost 5 bases and 3 bases respectively, with 14 bases between them. The germline V gene has CDR1 SGHTA and CDR2 FQGTGA. Here the CDR3 DNA reads TGTGCCAGCAGCATAGACAGCTCAGTTGGGGCCAACGTCCTGACTTTC. It specifies CASSIDSSVGANVLTF.